The TCR beta chain under discussion was sequenced for a study of T-cell reconstitution after alpha-beta-depleted transplantation in children. Study observations and caveats: Some patients owed their high day-60 TCRbeta diversity to surviving recipient T cells and thymic progenitors. One year after transplant, T-cell counts and diversity came mostly from newly produced T cells. Roughly two months post-transplant, alpha-beta T cells reportedly originated from several hundred graft clones that had expanded.

Molecular barcoding with unique molecular identifiers was used for the TCRbeta library. TCRdb itself ran the PCR reads through MiXCR, one entry per CDR3 protein. This table has a few hundred thousand distinct CDR3 sequences, more than 20% appearing once. The CDR3 consists of 18 residues. V lost 0 bases to trimming and J lost 5 bases, with 20 bases between them. Germline CDR1 is SGHAT and CDR2 is FQNNGV. This clonotype was picked up many times. Its specificity is not known. The chain combines TRBV11-2 with TRBJ2-4, with D perhaps matching TRBD1 (6 bases). Here the sequenced sample was PBMCs, taken before TCRalphabeta/CD19-depleted stem cell transplant. The TCR sequence derives from a girl aged 2 to 10 with Fanconi anemia, due to receive a stem cell transplant. CDR3 sequence reads: CASSLENGTKNPQNIQYF. The CDR3 nucleotides read TGTGCCAGCAGCTTAGAGAACGGGACAAAGAATCCCCAAAACATTCAGTACTTC.